This T cell receptor (beta chain) was captured by sequencing in a study of control samples from healthy donors and cancer patients. TCRdb's copy holds only in-frame clones and misses some; the assay was immunoSEQ multiplex PCR. The sample records over 15,000 clones, roughly 84% being singletons. Trimming shortened V by 3 bases and J by 4 bases, and 4 bases separated the two germline ends. Germline V gene lookup returns CDR1 MGHDK and CDR2 SYGVNS. This CDR3 contains 11 residues. The V call is TRBV25-1, the J call TRBJ2-7, with no clear D. The source is a woman between 65 and 79 years old with colorectal cancer. What was sequenced was PBMCs. The CDR3 loop reads CASSEWYEQYF. CDR3 sequence (DNA): TGTGCCAGCAGTGAGTGGTACGAGCAGTACTTC.